This T cell receptor beta chain was recorded in a study of tumor and adjacent non-tumor tissue in lung cancer (dated by TCRdb to between 2017 and 2018). For the study in its entirety: Patients with adenocarcinoma (approximately twelve), squamous cell carcinoma (2) and small cell lung cancer (1) were included in the cohort. Using bulk TCRbeta repertoires from some 16 lung cancer patients, the study set lung tumor tissue side by side with matched distant non-tumor lung tissue. The approximately 15 enrolled patients, of whom some ten were men and 5 were women, were aged roughly 31 to 85 years and were diagnosed with TNM stage I to III disease. TCRbeta CDR3 sequencing was performed on thirty paired specimens, with one tumor sample and one normal lung sample collected per patient. Sequencing generated a total of roughly 130 million productive TCRbeta reads, averaging around 4.3 million reads per sample.

What the authors observed across the whole study: Only 15 patients were included in the cohort, and the need for larger samples and more detailed clinical data was noted by the authors. The sequencing platform is not named in the methods, and unique molecular identifiers are not mentioned. In normal lung, the top 100 clones accounted for a significantly larger cumulative share of the repertoire than in tumor tissue. Because peripheral blood was not sequenced, blood TCRbeta repertoires in the lung cancer patients of the study were not examined. TCR diversity (inverse Simpson) was significantly higher in tumor than in normal lung tissue (roughly 430 vs 170, P = 0.0075, Mann-Whitney U test). TCR diversity was significantly higher in younger patients, and higher tumor TCR diversity was associated with shorter overall and disease-free survival.

Points on this clonotype: Its antigen is not yet known. A read error may account for a junction end that differs from germline.

RNA was extracted from bulk unsorted tissue and checked for quality with a NanoDrop ND-1000 and an Agilent 2100. For the normal lung samples, distant non-tumor tissue was collected more than 3 cm away from the tumor edge. Newly diagnosed lung cancer patients without prior chemotherapy who had been admitted for thoracic surgery in China between August and November 2014 were enrolled as donors. Anyone who had undergone radiotherapy or chemotherapy before, or who had another cancer at the same time, was left out of the study. Surgical tissue pieces of about 1-2.1 cm3 were preserved in RNAlater solution and were kept at -80 degrees C until use. As encoded in the germline V gene, CDR1 is LGHNA while CDR2 is YSLEER. From the cysteine up to the phenylalanine, the CDR3 has a length of 18 residues. Left in the record is the CDR3 DNA by itself, 54 bases read in frame from the first base. The library was produced with multiplex PCR. Sequencing used an Illumina HiSeq 2500. Following protocols modified from ARM-PCR, the researchers constructed TCRbeta libraries through three rounds of nested PCR with primers (Table S4). Before sequencing, PCR products of 200-500 bp were cut from the gel and purified using the QIAquick gel extraction kit. In the paper's pipeline: Reads were cleaned using Trimmomatic, were merged into complete CDR3 sequences using FLASH, and were assigned to V(D)J germline segments using MiTCR. Clonal diversity was computed as the inverse Simpson's index with VDJtools. Productive reads were defined as in-frame sequences without a premature stop codon. TCRdb trimmed public reads at Q25 via fastp, called clones via MiXCR and kept in-frame beta chains. Rows with a matching CDR3 protein are joined into one entry that keeps the most common DNA and genes. The authors' filters were not applied to this entry. This sample is represented by some 99,000 distinct CDR3 sequences; around 57% of them were singletons. The ten top clones hold 15% to 20% of the sample.

The sequence came from a man in his sixties with non-small cell lung cancer. Sequencing was carried out using distant non-tumor lung tissue. The sequence links TRBV4-3 to TRBJ2-3; the junction holds 7 bases that match TRBD2. CDR3 protein: CANSQDRRGGSRTDTQSF. The DNA is as follows: TGCGCCAACAGCCAAGATCGTCGAGGCGGGAGTAGAACAGATACGCAGTCTTTT.